Described below is a single TCR beta chain sequence and its context. As yet, its antigen is unknown. The entry originates in a study of vaccination and CD4 T cells after COVID-19. Study information: Six males and four females, two of them Hispanic, were enrolled as convalescents. At day 14 and again at days 161 to 241 post-vaccination, a few convalescent patients were sampled.

Sequencing of the DNA from cultured CD4+ T cells was carried out with the Oncomine TCR Beta short-read assay. TCRdb re-called the PCR reads through MiXCR, storing one row per CDR3 protein. The sample contains around 25,000 distinct CDR3 sequences, 28% of which appear only once. Study results and limitations: Early timepoints after natural infection were not analyzed in these convalescent patients.

Specified time point: late sampling 161 to 241 days after vaccination in a few convalescent patients. The sample's treatment: roughly ten-day PBMC culture with coronavirus spike peptide pools or control peptides (ViraFEST assay). Antigen-specific T cell expansion with peptide pools preceded TCR sequencing in the ViraFEST approach. The specimen comprised CD4+ T cells from blood, cultured in vitro, sampled about 7 months after SARS-CoV-2 vaccination. The TCR comes from a human donor who had recovered from COVID-19.

CDR3 in amino acids: CASSLGLAARDTPYEQYF. DNA for the CDR3: TGCGCCAGCAGCTTGGGACTAGCGGCTCGAGACACCCCCTACGAGCAGTACTTC. V and J are TRBV5-1 and TRBJ2-7; TRBD2 matches at 9 bases. The CDR3 is made up of 18 amino acids. CDR1 is SGHRS and CDR2 is YFSETQ in the germline V gene. Trimming took 0 bases from V and 2 from J; bases not matched to a gene: 12.